Below are 28 T cell receptor beta chains sequenced from a single sample in a study of blood T cell repertoires in COVID-19. Data came from immunoSEQ multiplex PCR; TCRdb stores just in-frame clones and leaves some out. The top ten clones hold 6% to 7% of a sample with about 280,000 clones, around 90% of them seen once. The sequenced material came from PBMCs or T cells enriched from blood (not recorded which). These receptors originate from a woman between 40 and 50 years old who had recovered from COVID-19.

This clone was observed once. The V and J genes are TRBV19 and TRBJ1-1; no clear D gene. Looked up from germline, CDR1 is LNHDA and CDR2 is SQIVND (reference sequence). V was trimmed by 5 bases and J by 1 base, leaving 11 bases between them. The CDR3 contains 14 residues. The CDR3 region has the DNA TGTGCCAGTAGTCTCGGCCCGGGGAACACTGAAGCTTTCTTT. It encodes CASSLGPGNTEAFF. Using reference TRBV19 and TRBJ1-1 for the parts outside the CDR3, the full variable domain is DGGITQSPKYLFRKEGQNVTLSCEQNLNHDAMYWYRQDPGQGLRLIYYSQIVNDFQKGDIAEGYSVSREKKESFPLTVTSAQKNPTAFYLCASSLGPGNTEAFFGQGTRLTVV.

This sequence joins TRBV2 and TRBJ2-1; 11 bases are shared with TRBD2. Trimming removed 6 bases from V and 5 bases from J; junction bases left unmatched: 3. CDR1 and CDR2 (germline): SNHLY, FYNNEI. The CDR3 is 14 residues long. CDR3 bases: TGTGCCAGCAGCCGACTAGCGGGAAACAATGAGCAGTTCTTC. Its protein product is CASSRLAGNNEQFF.

The rearrangement uses TRBV6-4 and TRBJ2-3; D call uncertain. This CDR3 is 12 amino acids long. Germline V gives CDR1 MRHNA, CDR2 SNTAGT. Trimming removed 10 bases from V and 0 bases from J, with 8 bases in between. CDR3 residues: CATCTSTDTQYF. As DNA, the CDR3 is TGTGCCACCTGTACTAGCACAGATACGCAGTATTTT.

This chain joins TRBV7-2 and TRBJ2-7, with 9 bases aligning to TRBD2. J lost 0 bases, V lost 1 base, and 4 bases had no gene match. The germline CDR1 and CDR2 sequences are SGHTA and FQGNSA. This CDR3 is 16 amino acids long. CDR3 in amino acids: CASSLGTSVASYEQYF. CDR3 nucleotide sequence: TGTGCCAGCAGCTTAGGGACTAGCGTCGCCTCCTACGAGCAGTACTTC.

The chain combines TRBV28 with TRBJ1-5; D is unclear. The V gene lost 6 bases and the J gene lost 0 bases, with 15 bases spanning the gap. The CDR3 extends over 16 amino acids. Per germline, CDR1 MDHEN and CDR2 SYDVKM. Here the CDR3 reads CASSREAAYSNQPQHF. CDR3 nucleotides: TGTGCCAGCAGCCGGGAGGCGGCGTATAGCAATCAGCCCCAGCATTTT.

On this clone itself: The same CDR3 is also encoded by other DNA sequences in this sample. V gene TRBV3-1 (or the pseudogene TRBV3-2) combines with J gene TRBJ2-1; the match to TRBD1 covers 11 bases. J lost 8 bases, V lost 4 bases, and 7 bases had no gene match. The CDR3 length is 15 residues. Per germline, CDR1 LGHDT and CDR2 YNNKEL (reference sequence). CDR3 in amino acids: CASSPPGQGVDEQFF. The CDR3 DNA reads as TGTGCCAGCAGCCCACCGGGACAGGGGGTGGATGAGCAGTTCTTC.

The CDR3: CASGPGDRQETQYF. CDR3 bases: TGTGCTAGTGGTCCAGGGGACCGTCAAGAGACCCAGTACTTC. This chain links TRBV12-5 with TRBJ2-5; a possible D gene is TRBD1 (6 bases). Germline-derived CDR1 and CDR2 are LGHNT and FRNRAP. CDR3 length: 14 amino acids. V lost 5 bases and J 2 bases, leaving 12 bases between the germline ends. The variable domain in full, completed from reference TRBV12-5 and TRBJ2-5, reads DARVTQTPRHKVTEMGQEVTMRCQPILGHNTVFWYRQTMMQGLELLAYFRNRAPLDDSGMPKDRFSAEMPDATLATLKIQPSEPRDSAVYFCASGPGDRQETQYFGPGTRLLVL.

The chain uses TRBV7-2 and TRBJ1-2; D gene uncertain. Germline V gives CDR1 SGHTA, CDR2 FQGNSA. V lost 5 bases, J lost 4 bases, and 14 bases lay in between. This CDR3 has 14 amino acids. CDR3 amino acids: CASSPGASGYGYTF. CDR3 nucleotide sequence: TGTGCCAGCAGCCCTGGCGCCTCGGGCTATGGCTACACCTTC.

V is TRBV10-1 and J is TRBJ1-6, with unresolved D. Germline assignment: CDR1 WNHNN and CDR2 SYGVQD (reference sequence). The CDR3 length is 13 residues. Trimming took 3 bases from V and 7 from J, leaving 7 bases between them. Here the CDR3 DNA reads TGCGCCAGCAGTGAAGTTCGGAATTCACCCCTCCACTTT. It specifies CASSEVRNSPLHF.

The chain recombines TRBV25-1 with TRBJ2-5, with TRBD1 identical over 7 bases. The CDR3 runs to 15 residues. V gave up 6 bases and J gave up 4 bases; unmatched junction bases: 11. CDR1 is MGHDK and CDR2 is SYGVNS in the germline V gene. The CDR3 loop reads CASREGQASGETQYF. The CDR3 DNA reads TGTGCCAGCAGGGAAGGACAGGCAAGTGGAGAGACCCAGTACTTC.

CDR3 in amino acids: CASSQDSFPSYEQYF. The CDR3, as DNA: TGTGCCAGCAGCCAGGACAGCTTCCCCTCCTACGAGCAGTACTTC. J is TRBJ2-7 and V is TRBV7-9; tentatively, D is TRBD1 (6 bases). This CDR3 contains 15 residues. Looked up from germline, CDR1 is SEHNR and CDR2 is FQNEAQ (reference sequence). Trimming cost V 5 bases and J 0 bases, with 14 bases left between them.

The chain has TRBV27 and TRBJ2-4; D might be TRBD2 (5 bases). CDR3 size: 14 residues. CDR1 and CDR2 from the germline V gene are MNHEY and SMNVEV (reference sequence). Deletions cut 3 bases from V and 8 bases from J, with 14 bases between. CDR3 loop: CASSFYSDGDIQYF. CDR3 nucleotides: TGTGCCAGCAGTTTCTACAGCGACGGGGACATTCAGTACTTC.

This clone was found a few times. This chain links TRBV30 with TRBJ2-3; D remains unclear. CDR3 length equals 13 residues. Deletions cut 0 bases from V and 5 bases from J, with 9 bases between. Per germline, CDR1 GTSNPN and CDR2 SVGIG (reference sequence). The CDR3 DNA sequence: TGTGCCTGGAGTGTACGAAGAGGAGATACGCAGTATTTT. Its protein is CAWSVRRGDTQYF.

This chain connects TRBV28 to TRBJ2-1; D is possibly TRBD2 (6 bases). CDR1 and CDR2 (germline): MDHEN, SYDVKM. The length of the CDR3 is 13 residues. The ends were cut back, 7 bases at V and 10 bases at J, with 17 bases in the middle. The CDR3 coding sequence is TGTGCCAGCACCCGGGGTAAGAGCGGGGAGCAGTTCTTC. It translates to CASTRGKSGEQFF.

This clone was observed a handful of times. V usage is TRBV5-1 and J usage is TRBJ2-3, with 9 nucleotides matching TRBD2. Germline CDR1 SGHRS, CDR2 YFSETQ. The junction had 2 bases not matched to a gene; V was cut back by 0 bases and J by 0 bases. The length of the CDR3 is 16 residues. CDR3: CASSLAAGGSTDTQYF. In DNA, the CDR3 is TGCGCCAGCAGCTTGGCGGCGGGGGGGAGCACAGATACGCAGTATTTT.

The genes are TRBV5-1 and TRBJ2-2; tentatively, D is TRBD1 (6 bases). Germline assignment: CDR1 SGHRS and CDR2 YFSETQ. Trimming stripped 3 bases from V and 0 bases from J, with 12 bases between. The CDR3 runs 16 residues. In DNA, the CDR3 is TGCGCCAGCAGCTCAGGGGCCGCCGCGAACACCGGGGAGCTGTTTTTT. The encoded protein is CASSSGAAANTGELFF.

The V gene is TRBV7-3, the J gene TRBJ1-1; 7 bases agree with TRBD1. Losses at the gene ends were 4 bases for V and 1 base for J; bases not matched to a gene: 3. There are 14 residues in the CDR3. Germline V gene lookup returns CDR1 SGHTA and CDR2 FQGTGA. The DNA of the CDR3 is TGTGCCAGCAGCTCCGGGACAGCGAACACTGAAGCTTTCTTT. The encoded protein is CASSSGTANTEAFF.

This chain uses TRBV3-1 (or the pseudogene TRBV3-2) with TRBJ2-2, with D unresolved. Trimming took off 0 bases at V and 1 base at J, with 9 bases between the two ends. Germline V gene data show CDR1 as LGHDT and CDR2 as YNNKEL (reference sequence). The CDR3 consists of 16 residues. Here the CDR3 DNA reads TGTGCCAGCAGCCAAGATGTGGCAGGGAACACCGGGGAGCTGTTTTTT. Amino acid sequence: CASSQDVAGNTGELFF.

V is TRBV5-4 and J is TRBJ1-2, with D possibly matching TRBD1 (5 bases). V was shortened by 7 bases and J by 2 bases, with 12 bases between the two germline ends. CDR3 length equals 13 residues. Germline V gene data show CDR1 as SGHNT and CDR2 as YYREEE (reference sequence). The CDR3 reads CASGRGENYGYTF. The CDR3 DNA is TGTGCCAGCGGGAGGGGCGAAAACTATGGCTACACCTTC.

The rearrangement links TRBV7-9 to TRBJ1-3, with a tentative D call TRBD1 (5 bases). The ends were cut back, 0 bases at V and 6 bases at J, with 9 bases in the middle. The CDR3 is 14 residues long. Germline V gives CDR1 SEHNR, CDR2 FQNEAQ (reference sequence). The CDR3 is CASSLADISNTIYF. The CDR3 bases are TGTGCCAGCAGCTTAGCGGACATCTCAAACACCATATATTTT. The whole variable domain, filled in from reference TRBV7-9 and TRBJ1-3, reads DTGVSQNPRHKITKRGQNVTFRCDPISEHNRLYWYRQTLGQGPEFLTYFQNEAQLEKSRLLSDRFSAERPKGSFSTLEIQRTEQGDSAMYLCASSLADISNTIYFGEGSWLTVV.

V and J are TRBV6-2 or TRBV6-3 and TRBJ2-1; 9 nucleotides align to TRBD1. Germline trimming cut 6 bases from V and 6 bases from J; bases unmatched to any gene: 9. The length of the CDR3 is 15 residues. The germline CDR1 and CDR2 sequences are MNHEY and SVGEGT. CDR3 residues: CASSLGQGNSNEQFF. The CDR3 nucleotides read TGTGCCAGCAGCCTTGGACAGGGGAATAGCAATGAGCAGTTCTTC.

The CDR3 DNA follows: TGTGCCAGCAGCTTCCAGGGGAAGGCCTACAATGAGCAGTTCTTC. It specifies CASSFQGKAYNEQFF. The genes are TRBV6-5 and TRBJ2-1, with D possibly being TRBD1 (6 bases). The length of the CDR3 is 15 residues. Germline lookup yields CDR1 MNHEY and CDR2 SVGAGI. The V end lost 6 bases, the J end lost 2 bases, and 14 bases lay between the germline ends.

The chain recombines TRBV6-6 with TRBJ2-7, with TRBD1 as a possible D gene (6 bases). V gave up 6 bases and J gave up 0 bases, with 15 bases separating them. The germline CDR1 and CDR2 sequences are MNHNY and SVGAGI (reference sequence). The CDR3 extends over 15 amino acids. The CDR3 nucleotides read TGTGCCAGCAGACCGCAGACAGGCAGCTCCTACGAGCAGTACTTC. Its protein product is CASRPQTGSSYEQYF.

This chain joins TRBV2 and TRBJ1-2, with D hard to call. CDR1 is SNHLY, CDR2 FYNNEI, per germline. Trimming took 2 bases from V and 4 from J, leaving 5 bases between them. This CDR3 has 12 amino acids. CDR3 sequence: CASSESGYGYTF. The CDR3 DNA is TGTGCCAGCAGTGAATCGGGCTATGGCTACACCTTC.

The chain uses TRBV7-9 and TRBJ1-2; 7 nucleotides align to TRBD1. The CDR3 consists of 13 residues. The trim removed 6 bases at V and 1 base at J, leaving 2 bases unmatched. Germline V gene lookup returns CDR1 SEHNR and CDR2 FQNEAQ (reference sequence). In DNA, the CDR3 is TGTGCCAGCAGTTGGGACAGTAACTATGGCTACACCTTC. Translating gives CASSWDSNYGYTF.

V usage is TRBV3-1 (or the pseudogene TRBV3-2) and J usage is TRBJ2-7; 7 bases match TRBD1. V was pared by 1 base and J by 5 bases, with 8 bases of the junction left unmatched. The CDR3 spans 15 residues. The germline V gene encodes CDR1 LGHDT and CDR2 YNNKEL (reference sequence). CDR3 DNA sequence: TGTGCCAGCAGCCAAGCGGGACAGACGTTTAACGAGCAGTACTTC. It yields the protein CASSQAGQTFNEQYF.

This chain connects TRBV10-3 to TRBJ2-7; TRBD2 matches at 7 bases. This CDR3 is built from 13 residues. V shed 6 bases, J shed 7 bases, and the junction held 9 bases outside the gene matches. CDR1 and CDR2 from the germline V gene are ENHRY and SYGVKD. The CDR3 protein is CAIRSPLGGEQYF. The CDR3 nucleotides are TGTGCCATCAGAAGCCCTCTCGGGGGGGAGCAGTACTTC.

The V call is TRBV27, the J call TRBJ2-5, with 8 bases identical to TRBD1. The CDR3 covers 15 residues. Germline trimming cut 1 base from V and 6 bases from J; bases unmatched to any gene: 7. CDR1 and CDR2 from the germline V gene are MNHEY and SMNVEV (reference sequence). CDR3 nucleotide sequence: TGTGCCAGCAGTTTATGGACACAGGGGGTGAAGACCCAGTACTTC. This encodes CASSLWTQGVKTQYF.